This entry features one TCR beta chain sequence. Original analysis: Amplification of reference gene primers was used by the study to estimate nucleated cell counts. TCRdb's copy holds only in-frame clones and misses some; the assay was immunoSEQ multiplex PCR. That table furnishes V, J and clone size, whereas the DNA furnished D and trimming. This table has 95,000 to 110,000 clones, 84% appearing once. This specimen belongs to a study of blood T cell repertoires in COVID-19. Study-level background: Collection of acute and convalescent COVID-19 samples took place in the United States, Italy and Spain. PBMCs, B-cell-depleted T cells, or T cells were the source of the cDNA or gDNA that made up the material.

The CDR3 loop spans 15 amino acids. CDR1 and CDR2 from the germline V gene are SGHRS and YFSETQ. V lost 2 bases and J 2 bases, leaving 14 bases between the germline ends. Sequenced input: peripheral blood. The gene calls are TRBV5-1 and TRBJ2-7; D is perhaps TRBD2 (6 bases). The clonotype comes from a man aged 60 to 69 with acute or convalescent COVID-19. The CDR3 is CASSFPGRGTYEQYF. The CDR3 DNA sequence: TGCGCCAGCAGCTTTCCGGGACGGGGGACCTACGAGCAGTACTTC.